Detailed here is one TCR beta chain. Germline V gives CDR1 SGHDT, CDR2 YYEEEE. The junction had 11 bases not matched to a gene; V was cut back by 6 bases and J by 4 bases. The CDR3 contains 15 residues. These data are taken from a study of technical replicates of blood from a few donors. Only in-frame clones appear in the TCRdb table, and some are missing; sequencing was by immunoSEQ multiplex PCR. The sample carries more than 75,000 clones, almost 97% recorded once. The sequence was collected from a human donor in good health. The sequenced sample was T cells isolated from PBMCs. The chain joins TRBV5-6 to TRBJ2-3; 7 bases agree with TRBD2. The CDR3: CASKFLQRESDTQYF. The CDR3 DNA reads as TGTGCCAGCAAGTTTCTCCAGCGGGAATCAGATACGCAGTATTTT. The full variable domain, completed using reference TRBV5-6 and TRBJ2-3, is DAGVTQSPTHLIKTRGQQVTLRCSPKSGHDTVSWYQQALGQGPQFIFQYYEEEERQRGNFPDRFSGHQFPNYSSELNVNALLLGDSALYLCASKFLQRESDTQYFGPGTRLTVL.